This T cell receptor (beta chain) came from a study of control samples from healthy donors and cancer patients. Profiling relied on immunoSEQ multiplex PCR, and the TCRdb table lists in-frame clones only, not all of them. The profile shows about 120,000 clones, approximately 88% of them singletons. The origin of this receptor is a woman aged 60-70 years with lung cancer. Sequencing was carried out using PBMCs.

CDR3 sequence (DNA): TGCGCCAGCAGCTGGGGACAGGGAATGGGGTCGGCCGGGGAGCTGTTTTTT. Translated: CASSWGQGMGSAGELFF. The chain combines TRBV5-1 with TRBJ2-2, with 9 positions matching TRBD1. With V trimmed by 3 bases and J by 6 bases, 12 bases remained unmatched. CDR1 is SGHRS and CDR2 is YFSETQ in the germline V gene. This CDR3 region has 17 residues.